This TCR beta chain was retrieved from a study of graft-versus-host responses after intestinal transplantation. Looking at the study overall: Recipients received multivisceral, liver-intestinal, or isolated intestinal transplants.

CDR3 length: 14 residues. V was clipped by 6 bases and J by 4 bases; unmatched bases: 8. CDR1 and CDR2 from the germline V gene are MNHEY and SMNVEV (reference sequence). For this clone: Its antigen is not identified.

The table came from immunoSEQ multiplex PCR; TCRdb's copy has only in-frame clones and leaves some out. The table lists over 80,000 clones, around 93% of them singletons, with roughly 0.43% in the top ten. The receptor's source is a human donor who was the organ donor for an intestinal transplant. This specimen consisted of unstimulated CD8+ T cells sorted from spleen or lymph node cells, obtained before transplant. The chain links TRBV27 to TRBJ1-1; 7 bases match TRBD1. CDR3: CASRDRKGATEAFF. The CDR3 DNA sequence: TGTGCCAGCAGAGACAGGAAGGGGGCCACTGAAGCTTTCTTT.